This T cell receptor (beta chain) came from a study of Graves' ophthalmopathy and Graves' hyperthyroidism. Amplified TCR beta CDR3 regions were obtained using RNA transcripts as template. Second-round multiplex PCR came after first-round RT-PCR with HTBI primers. TCRdb analysed the multiplex PCR reads with MiXCR anew, one entry per CDR3 protein. The sample holds 30,000 to 50,000 distinct CDR3 sequences; roughly 50% are singletons and the top ten take about 26%. This clonotype was found many times. The V gene's germline CDR1 is MDHEN and CDR2 SYDVKM. V was pared by 6 bases and J by 3 bases, with 8 bases of the junction left unmatched. This CDR3 comprises 15 residues. Hyperthyroidism qualified as stable when ophthalmopathy did not develop within 18 months of follow-up. Hyperthyroidism patients had new diagnoses, durations under 2 months, and ages of 18 to 65.

The specimen was peripheral blood. The clonotype was recovered from an adult woman with stable Graves' hyperthyroidism. This chain joins TRBV28 and TRBJ2-7, with 10 bases matching TRBD1. CDR3 region: CASRAPGQGLYEQYF. In DNA, the CDR3 is TGTGCCAGCAGAGCCCCGGGACAGGGGCTCTACGAGCAGTACTTC.